This entry lists 16 T cell receptor beta chains sequenced from one sample in a study of blood T cell repertoires in COVID-19. Libraries were prepared by immunoSEQ multiplex PCR; TCRdb keeps only in-frame clonotypes and omits some of them. The data contain hundreds of thousands of clones, approximately 84% of them singletons. Sequenced: PBMCs or T cells enriched from blood (not recorded which). These receptors all come from a man aged 35 to 55 who had recovered from COVID-19.

V usage is TRBV7-2 and J usage is TRBJ2-7; possible D gene TRBD1, 6 bases. This CDR3 spans 13 amino acids. V was pared by 8 bases and J by 3 bases, with 14 bases between. The germline gives CDR1 SGHTA, CDR2 FQGNSA. In nucleotides, the CDR3 is TGTGCCAGCGGCCGGGACAATGGCTACGAGCAGTACTTC. Its protein is CASGRDNGYEQYF.

This chain joins TRBV11-3 and TRBJ2-1; D is possibly TRBD1 (6 bases). Germline CDR1 reads SGHNT; CDR2 reads YENEEA. The CDR3 length is 13 residues. Deletions cut 6 bases from V and 2 bases from J, with 8 bases between. The CDR3, as DNA: TGTGCCAGCAGTCGGGACACCTACAATGAGCAGTTCTTC. It translates to CASSRDTYNEQFF.

This clone came up a few times. The V gene is TRBV4-3, the J gene TRBJ1-2; D unclear. The germline V and J ends were trimmed by 0 bases and 4 bases, with 12 bases remaining between them. Germline CDR1 and CDR2: LGHNA and YSLEER. The CDR3 contains 15 residues. The CDR3 loop is CASSQDLSVGYGYTF. The DNA of the CDR3 is TGCGCCAGCAGCCAAGATCTCTCAGTTGGCTATGGCTACACCTTC.

This chain links TRBV6-5 with TRBJ2-7; D is unclear. Trimming took 0 bases from V and 3 from J, leaving 15 bases between them. Germline assignment: CDR1 MNHEY and CDR2 SVGAGI. The CDR3 covers 16 residues. Here the CDR3 DNA reads TGTGCCAGCAGTTACTCGTCGCTCTCCCCGAGCTACGAGCAGTACTTC. Translation gives CASSYSSLSPSYEQYF.

This chain connects TRBV5-4 to TRBJ2-1; 13 nucleotides align to TRBD2. V shed 4 bases, J shed 5 bases, and the junction held 3 bases outside the gene matches. The CDR3 sequence is 15 residues long. CDR1 is SGHNT and CDR2 is YYREEE in the germline V gene (reference sequence). CDR3 sequence reads: CASSSGLAGDNEQFF. CDR3 DNA: TGTGCCAGCAGCAGCGGACTAGCGGGAGACAATGAGCAGTTCTTC.

The chain uses TRBV4-1 and TRBJ2-7, with 14 bases that match TRBD2. Germline assignment: CDR1 MGHRA and CDR2 YSYEKL. The CDR3 runs to 18 residues. After removal of 0 bases from V and 3 bases from J, the junction contained 7 bases not matched to a gene. The CDR3 DNA reads as TGCGCCAGCAGCCAAGAGACTAGCGGGAGGGCTGTGCACTACGAGCAGTACTTC. Translated, it gives CASSQETSGRAVHYEQYF.

The V call is TRBV6-1, the J call TRBJ1-5; D is unresolved. The CDR3 spans 14 residues. V lost 1 base, J lost 2 bases, and 6 bases lay in between. Germline CDR1 MNHNS, CDR2 SASEGT. For the CDR3, the DNA is TGTGCCAGCAGTGAAGTTACAGGCAATCAGCCCCAGCATTTT. This codes for CASSEVTGNQPQHF.

Here the CDR3 reads CASTWTENTEAFF. CDR3 sequence (DNA): TGTGCCAGCACCTGGACAGAGAACACTGAAGCTTTCTTT. The chain couples TRBV6-5 to TRBJ1-1; weak D call: TRBD1 (6 bases). The CDR3 loop spans 13 amino acids. Germline V CDR1 and CDR2: MNHEY, SVGAGI. Trimming removed 7 bases from V and 1 base from J, with 10 bases in between.

The chain links TRBV2 to TRBJ1-2; TRBD1 matches 9 bases. The CDR3 consists of 14 residues. Trimming took 6 bases from V and 8 from J; bases not matched to a gene: 10. In germline, CDR1 is SNHLY, CDR2 FYNNEI. The CDR3 DNA follows: TGTGCCAGCAGCGGAACAGGGGGCCTTCGGGGCTACACCTTC. Its translation is CASSGTGGLRGYTF.

This chain links TRBV6-5 with TRBJ2-7; TRBD1 agrees at 9 bases. The CDR3 is 14 residues long. CDR1 and CDR2 (germline): MNHEY, SVGAGI. J was trimmed by 3 bases and V by 5 bases; bases with no gene match: 5. The CDR3 sequence is CASSMGQGNYEQYF. CDR3 coding DNA: TGTGCCAGCAGTATGGGACAGGGTAACTACGAGCAGTACTTC.

V and J are TRBV11-2 and TRBJ2-1; the match to TRBD2 covers 11 bases. CDR3 length equals 15 residues. V was pared by 4 bases and J by 4 bases, with 3 bases of the junction left unmatched. The V gene's germline CDR1 is SGHAT and CDR2 FQNNGV. The CDR3 sequence: CASSSGLAVYNEQFF. CDR3 in DNA: TGTGCCAGCAGCTCGGGACTAGCGGTTTACAATGAGCAGTTCTTC.

The CDR3 nucleotides are TGTGCCAGCAGCAGCAGGGACTATGGCTACACCTTC. Its translation: CASSSRDYGYTF. This chain joins TRBV6-5 and TRBJ1-2; a possible D gene is TRBD1 (5 bases). Germline V gene sequence: CDR1 MNHEY, CDR2 SVGAGI. This CDR3 is 12 amino acids long. V lost 6 bases and J 3 bases, leaving 8 bases between the germline ends.

This chain uses TRBV19 with TRBJ2-3, with TRBD1 identical over 8 bases. Germline V lookup: CDR1 LNHDA, CDR2 SQIVND (reference sequence). With V trimmed by 5 bases and J by 3 bases, 4 bases remained unmatched. This CDR3 is built from 14 residues. The CDR3 protein is CASSQGQGTDTQYF. CDR3 bases: TGTGCCAGTAGTCAAGGACAGGGAACAGATACGCAGTATTTT.

This rearrangement joins TRBV7-2 to TRBJ2-7, with TRBD2 matching over 9 bases. The CDR3 loop spans 15 amino acids. In germline, CDR1 is SGHTA, CDR2 FQGNSA. Trimming took 6 bases from V and 5 from J; bases not matched to a gene: 11. Here the CDR3 DNA reads TGTGCCAGCAGACGGACGCGGGGGGGAGCCCACGAGCAGTACTTC. This codes for CASRRTRGGAHEQYF.

V is TRBV7-9 and J is TRBJ2-5, with a weak D call TRBD1 (6 bases). V shed 5 bases and J shed 1 base, with 11 bases lying between them. The CDR3 length is 14 residues. The V gene's germline CDR1 is SEHNR and CDR2 FQNEAQ (reference sequence). The CDR3 reads CASSVWDIQETQYF. In nucleotides, the CDR3 is TGTGCCAGCAGCGTCTGGGACATCCAAGAGACCCAGTACTTC.

The gene calls are TRBV7-9 and TRBJ2-1; no definite D call. CDR3 size: 14 residues. The V end was cut by 4 bases, the J end by 0 bases, with 7 bases between. Germline loops: CDR1 SEHNR, CDR2 FQNEAQ (reference sequence). The CDR3 region has the DNA TGTGCCAGCAGCTCATCTAACTCCTACAATGAGCAGTTCTTC. This codes for CASSSSNSYNEQFF.